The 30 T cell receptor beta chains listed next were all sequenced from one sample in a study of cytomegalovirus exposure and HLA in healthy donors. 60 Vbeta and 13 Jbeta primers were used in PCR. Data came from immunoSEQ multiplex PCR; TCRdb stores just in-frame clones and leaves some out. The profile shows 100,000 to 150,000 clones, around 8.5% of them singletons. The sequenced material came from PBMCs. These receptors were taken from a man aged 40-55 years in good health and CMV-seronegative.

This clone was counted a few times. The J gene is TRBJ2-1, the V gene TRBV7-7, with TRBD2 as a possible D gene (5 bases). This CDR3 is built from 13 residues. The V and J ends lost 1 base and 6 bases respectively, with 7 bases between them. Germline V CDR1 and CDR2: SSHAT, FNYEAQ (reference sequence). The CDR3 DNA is TGTGCCAGCAGCTTAGGAGGGTCCAATGAGCAGTTCTTC. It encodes CASSLGGSNEQFF. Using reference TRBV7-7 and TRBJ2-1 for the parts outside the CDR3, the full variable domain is GAGVSQSPRYKVTKRGQDVTLRCDPISSHATLYWYQQALGQGPEFLTYFNYEAQPDKSGLPSDRFSAERPEGSISTLTIQRTEQRDSAMYRCASSLGGSNEQFFGPGTRLTVL.

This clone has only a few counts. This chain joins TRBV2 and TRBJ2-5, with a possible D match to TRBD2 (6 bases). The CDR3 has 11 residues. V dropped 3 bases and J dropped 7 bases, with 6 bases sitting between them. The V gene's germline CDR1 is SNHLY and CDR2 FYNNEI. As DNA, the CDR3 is TGTGCCAGCAGTGAGGGAGGGACCCAGTACTTC. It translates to CASSEGGTQYF.

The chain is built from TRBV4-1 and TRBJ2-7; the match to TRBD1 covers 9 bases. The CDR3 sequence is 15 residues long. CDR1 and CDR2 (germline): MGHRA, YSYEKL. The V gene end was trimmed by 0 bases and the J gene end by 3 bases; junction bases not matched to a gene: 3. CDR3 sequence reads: CASSQEETGGYEQYF. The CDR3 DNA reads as TGCGCCAGCAGCCAAGAGGAGACAGGGGGCTACGAGCAGTACTTC.

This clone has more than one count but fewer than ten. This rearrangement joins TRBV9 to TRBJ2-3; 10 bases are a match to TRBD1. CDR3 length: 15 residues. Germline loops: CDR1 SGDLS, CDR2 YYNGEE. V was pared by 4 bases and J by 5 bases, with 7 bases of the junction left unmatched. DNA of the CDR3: TGTGCCAGCAGCCCGGGACAGGGGTGGGGAGATACGCAGTATTTT. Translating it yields CASSPGQGWGDTQYF.

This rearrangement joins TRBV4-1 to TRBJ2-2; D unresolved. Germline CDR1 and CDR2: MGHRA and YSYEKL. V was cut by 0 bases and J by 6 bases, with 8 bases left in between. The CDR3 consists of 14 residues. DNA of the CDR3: TGCGCCAGCAGCCAAGATTATGAGCCCGGGGAGCTGTTTTTT. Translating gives CASSQDYEPGELFF.

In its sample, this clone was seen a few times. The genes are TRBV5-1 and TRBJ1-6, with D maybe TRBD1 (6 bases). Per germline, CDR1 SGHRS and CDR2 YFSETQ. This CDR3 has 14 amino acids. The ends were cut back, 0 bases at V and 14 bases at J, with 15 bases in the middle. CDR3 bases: TGCGCCAGCAGCTTGGGACAGGTTATAGATTCCCTCCACTTT. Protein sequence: CASSLGQVIDSLHF.

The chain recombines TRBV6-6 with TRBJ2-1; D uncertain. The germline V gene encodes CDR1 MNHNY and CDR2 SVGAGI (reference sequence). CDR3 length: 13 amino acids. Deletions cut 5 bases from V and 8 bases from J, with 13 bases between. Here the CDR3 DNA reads TGTGCCAGCAGTGTACACGGGTTGGATGAGCAGTTCTTC. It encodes CASSVHGLDEQFF.

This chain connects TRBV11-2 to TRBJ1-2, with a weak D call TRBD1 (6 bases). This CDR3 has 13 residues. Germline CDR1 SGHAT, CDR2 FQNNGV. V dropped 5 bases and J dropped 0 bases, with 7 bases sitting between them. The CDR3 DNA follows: TGTGCCAGCAGCCGGGACACTAACTATGGCTACACCTTC. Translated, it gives CASSRDTNYGYTF.

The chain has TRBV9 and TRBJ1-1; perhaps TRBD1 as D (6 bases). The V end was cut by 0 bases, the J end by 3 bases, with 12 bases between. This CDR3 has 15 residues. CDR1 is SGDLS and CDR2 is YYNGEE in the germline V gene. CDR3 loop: CASSVDRGAHTEAFF. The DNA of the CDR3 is TGTGCCAGCAGCGTAGATCGGGGGGCGCACACTGAAGCTTTCTTT.

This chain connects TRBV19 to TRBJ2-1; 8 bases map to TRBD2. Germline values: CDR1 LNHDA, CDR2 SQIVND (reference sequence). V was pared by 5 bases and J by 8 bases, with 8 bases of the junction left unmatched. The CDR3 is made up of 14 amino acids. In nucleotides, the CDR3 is TGTGCCAGTAGTGTTATAGCGGGGTACGATGAGCAGTTCTTC. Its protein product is CASSVIAGYDEQFF.

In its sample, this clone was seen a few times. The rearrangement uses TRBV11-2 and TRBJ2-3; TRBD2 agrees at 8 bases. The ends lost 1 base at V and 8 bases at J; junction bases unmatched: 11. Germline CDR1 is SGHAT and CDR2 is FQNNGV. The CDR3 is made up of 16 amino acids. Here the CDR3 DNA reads TGTGCCAGCAGCTTAGTGTTGAGCGGGGGTCTTGGTACGCAGTATTTT. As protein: CASSLVLSGGLGTQYF.

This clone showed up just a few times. This CDR3 reads CASSPLGEGGNTEAFF. CDR3 DNA sequence: TGTGCCAGCAGCCCCCTAGGGGAGGGAGGAAACACTGAAGCTTTCTTT. The rearrangement links TRBV14 to TRBJ1-1; D might be TRBD1 (5 bases). The CDR3 runs to 16 residues. Trimming removed 4 bases at V and 2 bases at J, with 17 bases between. Germline V gives CDR1 SGHDN, CDR2 FVKESK.

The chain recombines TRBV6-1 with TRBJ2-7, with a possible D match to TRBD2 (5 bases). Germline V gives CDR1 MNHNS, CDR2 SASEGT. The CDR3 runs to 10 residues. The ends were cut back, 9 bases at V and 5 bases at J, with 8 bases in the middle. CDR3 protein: CASARDEQYF. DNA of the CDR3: TGTGCCAGTGCGCGGGACGAGCAGTACTTC.

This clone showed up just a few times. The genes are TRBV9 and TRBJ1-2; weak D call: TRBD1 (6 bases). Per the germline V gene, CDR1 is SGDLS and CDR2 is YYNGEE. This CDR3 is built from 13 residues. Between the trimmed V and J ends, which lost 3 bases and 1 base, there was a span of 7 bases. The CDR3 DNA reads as TGTGCCAGCAGCGAAGGGGGTAACTATGGCTACACCTTC. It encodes CASSEGGNYGYTF.

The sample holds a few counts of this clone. CDR3 in amino acids: CASSSGPGQETQYF. CDR3 DNA: TGTGCCAGCAGTAGCGGGCCAGGCCAAGAGACCCAGTACTTC. V is TRBV6-4 and J is TRBJ2-5; weak D call: TRBD2 (6 bases). The V gene's germline CDR1 is MRHNA and CDR2 SNTAGT. The CDR3 loop spans 14 amino acids. Deletions cut 5 bases from V and 1 base from J, with 11 bases between.

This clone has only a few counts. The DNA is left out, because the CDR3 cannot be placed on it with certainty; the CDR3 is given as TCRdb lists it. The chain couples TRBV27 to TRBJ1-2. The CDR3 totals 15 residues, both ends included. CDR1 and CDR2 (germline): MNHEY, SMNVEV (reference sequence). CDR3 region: CASSSSGLAAGGYTF.

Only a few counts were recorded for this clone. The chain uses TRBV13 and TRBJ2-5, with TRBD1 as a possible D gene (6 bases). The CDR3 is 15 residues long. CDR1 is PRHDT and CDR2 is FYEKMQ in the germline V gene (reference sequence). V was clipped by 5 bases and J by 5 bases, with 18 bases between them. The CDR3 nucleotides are TGTGCCAGCAGCCAGGGGACGGCCGGCGTGGAGACCCAGTACTTC. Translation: CASSQGTAGVETQYF.

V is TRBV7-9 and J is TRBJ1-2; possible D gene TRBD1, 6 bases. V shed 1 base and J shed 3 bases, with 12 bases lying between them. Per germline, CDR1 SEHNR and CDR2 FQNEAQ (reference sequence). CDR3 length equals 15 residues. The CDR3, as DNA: TGTGCCAGCAGCTTAGGGGACAACTACCACTATGGCTACACCTTC. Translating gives CASSLGDNYHYGYTF. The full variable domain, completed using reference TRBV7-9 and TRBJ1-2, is DTGVSQNPRHKITKRGQNVTFRCDPISEHNRLYWYRQTLGQGPEFLTYFQNEAQLEKSRLLSDRFSAERPKGSFSTLEIQRTEQGDSAMYLCASSLGDNYHYGYTFGSGTRLTVV.

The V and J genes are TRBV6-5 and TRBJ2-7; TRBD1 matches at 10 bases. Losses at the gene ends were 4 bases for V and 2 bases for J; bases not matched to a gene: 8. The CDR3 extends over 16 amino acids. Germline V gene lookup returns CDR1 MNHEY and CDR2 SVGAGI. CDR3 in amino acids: CASSSGRTGGTYEQYF. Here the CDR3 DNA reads TGTGCCAGCAGTTCCGGGAGGACAGGGGGAACCTACGAGCAGTACTTC.

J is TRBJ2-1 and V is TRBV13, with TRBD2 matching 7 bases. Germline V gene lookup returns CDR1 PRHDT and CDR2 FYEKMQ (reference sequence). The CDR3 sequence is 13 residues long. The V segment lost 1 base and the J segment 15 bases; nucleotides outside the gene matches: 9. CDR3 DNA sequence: TGTGCCAGCAGCTTAGCTGTGAGCGGGGTTCGGTTCTTC. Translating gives CASSLAVSGVRFF. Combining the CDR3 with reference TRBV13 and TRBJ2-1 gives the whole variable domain AAGVIQSPRHLIKEKRETATLKCYPIPRHDTVYWYQQGPGQDPQFLISFYEKMQSDKGSIPDRFSAQQFSDYHSELNMSSLELGDSALYFCASSLAVSGVRFFGPGTRLTVL.

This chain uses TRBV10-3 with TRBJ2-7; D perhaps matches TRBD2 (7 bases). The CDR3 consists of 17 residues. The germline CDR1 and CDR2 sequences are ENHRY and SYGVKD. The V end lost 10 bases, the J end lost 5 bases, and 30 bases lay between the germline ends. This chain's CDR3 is CATGGGAFLGGVDEQYF. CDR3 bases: TGTGCCACCGGTGGGGGGGCGTTTCTCGGTGGAGTTGACGAGCAGTACTTC.

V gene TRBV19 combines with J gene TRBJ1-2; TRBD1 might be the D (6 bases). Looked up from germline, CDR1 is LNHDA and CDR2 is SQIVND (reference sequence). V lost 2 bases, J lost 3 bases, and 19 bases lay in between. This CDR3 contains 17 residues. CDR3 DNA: TGTGCCAGTAGTATACAAACTTTTTCCGGGACATACTATGGCTACACCTTC. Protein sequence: CASSIQTFSGTYYGYTF.

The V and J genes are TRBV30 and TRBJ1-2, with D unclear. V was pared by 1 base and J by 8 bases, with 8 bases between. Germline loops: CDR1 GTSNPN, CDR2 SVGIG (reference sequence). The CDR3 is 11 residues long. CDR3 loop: CAWSELWGYTF. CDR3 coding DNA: TGTGCCTGGAGTGAGCTGTGGGGCTACACCTTC.

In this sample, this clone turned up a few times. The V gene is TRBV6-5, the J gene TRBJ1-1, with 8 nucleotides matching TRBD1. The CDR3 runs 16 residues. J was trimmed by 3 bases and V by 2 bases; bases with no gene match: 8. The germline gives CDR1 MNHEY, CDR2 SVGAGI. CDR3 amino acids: CASSYVSGGEDTEAFF. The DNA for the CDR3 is TGTGCCAGCAGTTACGTCTCAGGGGGCGAGGACACTGAAGCTTTCTTT.

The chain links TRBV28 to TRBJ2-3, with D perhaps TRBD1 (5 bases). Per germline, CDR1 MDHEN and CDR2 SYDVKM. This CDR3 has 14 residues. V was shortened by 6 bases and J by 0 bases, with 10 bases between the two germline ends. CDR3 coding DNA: TGTGCCAGCAGGAATGACAGAAGCACAGATACGCAGTATTTT. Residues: CASRNDRSTDTQYF.

The CDR3 nucleotides are TGTGCCAGCAGCCCCACCCCAGGAGAAAAACTGTTTTTT. Protein sequence: CASSPTPGEKLFF. V usage is TRBV7-9 and J usage is TRBJ1-4; D remains unclear. V was cut by 5 bases and J by 8 bases, with 12 bases left in between. CDR1 SEHNR and CDR2 FQNEAQ come from the germline V gene (reference sequence). CDR3 length equals 13 residues.

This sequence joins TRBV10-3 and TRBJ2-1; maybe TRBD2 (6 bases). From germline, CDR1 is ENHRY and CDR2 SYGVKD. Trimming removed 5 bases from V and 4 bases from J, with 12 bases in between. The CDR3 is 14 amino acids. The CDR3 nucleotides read TGTGCCATCAGTAGCGGGTTAGAGTACAATGAGCAGTTCTTC. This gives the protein CAISSGLEYNEQFF.

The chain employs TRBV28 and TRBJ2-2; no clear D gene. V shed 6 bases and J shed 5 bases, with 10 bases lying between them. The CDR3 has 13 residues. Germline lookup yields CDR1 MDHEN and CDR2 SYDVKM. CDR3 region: CASSERKTGELFF. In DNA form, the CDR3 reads TGTGCCAGCAGCGAGCGTAAAACCGGGGAGCTGTTTTTT.

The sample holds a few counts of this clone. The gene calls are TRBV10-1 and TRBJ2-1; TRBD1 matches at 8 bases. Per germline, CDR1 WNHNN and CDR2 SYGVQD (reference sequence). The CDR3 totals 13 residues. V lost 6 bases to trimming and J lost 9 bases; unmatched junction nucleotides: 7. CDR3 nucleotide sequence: TGCGCCAGCAGCCTGGACAGGGCAAGTGAGCAGTTCTTC. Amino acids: CASSLDRASEQFF.

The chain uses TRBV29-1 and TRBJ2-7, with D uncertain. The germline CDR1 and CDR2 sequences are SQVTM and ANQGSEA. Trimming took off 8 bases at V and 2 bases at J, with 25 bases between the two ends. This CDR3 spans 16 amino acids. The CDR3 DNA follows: TGCAGCCCTGAGGAGTGGCGTGAGATAGAGGCCTACGAGCAGTACTTC. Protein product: CSPEEWREIEAYEQYF.